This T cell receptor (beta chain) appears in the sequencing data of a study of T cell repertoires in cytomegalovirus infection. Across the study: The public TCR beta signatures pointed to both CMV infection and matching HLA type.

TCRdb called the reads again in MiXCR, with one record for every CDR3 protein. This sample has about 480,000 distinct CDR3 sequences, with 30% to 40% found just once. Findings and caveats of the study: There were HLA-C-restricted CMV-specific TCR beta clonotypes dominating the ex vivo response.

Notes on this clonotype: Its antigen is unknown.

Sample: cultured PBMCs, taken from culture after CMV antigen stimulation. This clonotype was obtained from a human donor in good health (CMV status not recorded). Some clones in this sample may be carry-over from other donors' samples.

The CDR3 region has the DNA TGTGCCAGCAGTAATCAGGGAAACAATCAGCCCCAGCATTTT. Translated, it gives CASSNQGNNQPQHF. The chain links TRBV6-1 to TRBJ1-5, with TRBD1 as a possible D gene (5 bases). V was shortened by 5 bases and J by 3 bases, with 11 bases between the two germline ends. The CDR3 totals 14 residues. Germline lookup yields CDR1 MNHNS and CDR2 SASEGT.